One and the same sample provided the 18 T cell receptor beta chains below, sequenced in a study of OX40 agonist ivuxolimab in advanced cancers. Clones were sequenced by immunoSEQ multiplex PCR, and TCRdb holds only the in-frame ones, with some missing. Among fewer than 90,000 clones, about 88% were seen once, and the ten largest hold 0.25% to 0.35%. The sample consisted of CD4+ or CD8+ T cells sorted from blood, taken in a trial of the OX40 agonist ivuxolimab. The receptors come from an adult with an advanced solid tumor such as melanoma, head and neck, liver or kidney cancer.

The V and J genes are TRBV4-2 and TRBJ2-1, with TRBD2 matching over 7 bases. V lost 4 bases to trimming and J lost 4 bases; unmatched junction nucleotides: 10. Germline CDR1 is LGHNA and CDR2 is YNFKEQ. This CDR3 has 16 amino acids. The CDR3 DNA follows: TGTGCCAGCAGCCCAACTGGGGGGGGATTATACAATGAGCAGTTCTTC. It codes for CASSPTGGGLYNEQFF.

V is TRBV10-3 and J is TRBJ2-2, with D tentatively TRBD2 (5 bases). Per germline, CDR1 ENHRY and CDR2 SYGVKD. The CDR3 has 16 residues. V lost 3 bases and J 3 bases, leaving 14 bases between the germline ends. The CDR3, as DNA: TGTGCCATCAGTGAAGGAGGTTTATGGGACACCGGGGAGCTGTTTTTT. Protein sequence: CAISEGGLWDTGELFF.

The V gene is TRBV5-1, the J gene TRBJ2-7; 10 bases are a match to TRBD2. Germline values: CDR1 SGHRS, CDR2 YFSETQ. With V trimmed by 4 bases and J by 2 bases, 9 bases remained unmatched. The CDR3 is 16 residues long. This CDR3 is CASSPSLAGAAYEQYF. The CDR3 DNA reads TGCGCCAGCAGCCCGAGCCTAGCGGGGGCCGCCTACGAGCAGTACTTC.

The gene calls are TRBV6-6 and TRBJ1-1; 9 positions match TRBD1. The V and J ends lost 6 bases and 4 bases, in that order; junction bases with no gene match: 12. In germline, CDR1 is MNHNY, CDR2 SVGAGI (reference sequence). The CDR3 is 16 amino acids. The CDR3 DNA sequence: TGTGCCAGCAGGACAGGCACAGGGGGCGTCGGCACTGAAGCTTTCTTT. It specifies CASRTGTGGVGTEAFF.

This rearrangement joins TRBV7-9 to TRBJ1-6; D is uncertain. The germline V and J ends were trimmed by 1 base and 8 bases, with 9 bases remaining between them. Looked up from germline, CDR1 is SEHNR and CDR2 is FQNEAQ (reference sequence). The CDR3 covers 14 residues. CDR3: CASSLVGRDSPLHF. The CDR3 DNA follows: TGTGCCAGCAGCTTAGTGGGAAGAGATTCACCCCTCCACTTT.

This chain connects TRBV6-5 to TRBJ1-4; D is uncertain. Germline V gene data show CDR1 as MNHEY and CDR2 as SVGAGI. CDR3 length equals 15 residues. Trimming removed 5 bases from V and 8 bases from J, with 18 bases in between. The CDR3 protein is CASSTEGRAWEKLFF. Here the CDR3 DNA reads TGTGCCAGCAGTACGGAGGGCCGTGCCTGGGAAAAACTGTTTTTT.

The chain recombines TRBV29-1 with TRBJ2-4; tentative D call: TRBD1 (6 bases). V was shortened by 7 bases and J by 13 bases, with 14 bases between the two germline ends. Germline CDR1 SQVTM, CDR2 ANQGSEA. There are 10 residues in the CDR3. The CDR3 protein is CSGSPGQQYF. CDR3 nucleotides: TGCAGCGGGTCCCCAGGACAGCAGTACTTC.

V gene TRBV5-6 combines with J gene TRBJ1-1, with a possible D match to TRBD1 (5 bases). CDR1 and CDR2 from the germline V gene are SGHDT and YYEEEE. The length of the CDR3 is 15 residues. V was trimmed by 2 bases and J by 2 bases, leaving 13 bases between them. Written as DNA, the CDR3 is TGTGCCAGCAGCTTTGGGCGGGGGAAAAACACTGAAGCTTTCTTT. This codes for CASSFGRGKNTEAFF.

The chain joins TRBV30 to TRBJ1-2; tentatively, D is TRBD1 (5 bases). CDR1 and CDR2 from the germline V gene are GTSNPN and SVGIG (reference sequence). Trimming removed 4 bases at V and 7 bases at J, with 10 bases between. This CDR3 has 11 residues. The DNA for the CDR3 is TGTGCCTGGACCCGGGGGGGTGGCTACACCTTC. Encoded protein: CAWTRGGGYTF.

The chain links TRBV28 to TRBJ2-3, with 13 bases that match TRBD2. CDR1 is MDHEN and CDR2 is SYDVKM in the germline V gene. Trimming at V came to 5 bases and at J to 4 bases, leaving 6 bases not matched to a gene. The CDR3 runs 16 residues. CDR3 nucleotides: TGTGCCAGCAGTCCTGCTGGGACTAGCGGGGCAGATACGCAGTATTTT. Protein: CASSPAGTSGADTQYF.

The gene calls are TRBV7-3 and TRBJ2-4; 9 bases are a match to TRBD2. The germline V gene encodes CDR1 SGHTA and CDR2 FQGTGA. The CDR3 runs 16 residues. Losses at the gene ends were 4 bases for V and 3 bases for J; bases not matched to a gene: 7. The CDR3 reads CASSSGGAGGKNIQYF. As DNA, the CDR3 is TGTGCCAGCAGCTCCGGGGGAGCGGGGGGCAAAAACATTCAGTACTTC.

V is TRBV9 and J is TRBJ1-2; the match to TRBD1 covers 10 bases. The V segment lost 2 bases and the J segment 8 bases; nucleotides outside the gene matches: 6. CDR1 and CDR2 (germline): SGDLS, YYNGEE. The CDR3 sequence is 14 residues long. CDR3 sequence reads: CASSVGQGEYGYTF. The CDR3 nucleotides read TGTGCCAGCAGCGTCGGACAGGGGGAATACGGCTACACCTTC.

J is TRBJ2-7 and V is TRBV30; D remains unclear. This CDR3 comprises 12 residues. Between the trimmed V and J ends, which lost 3 bases and 5 bases, there was a span of 11 bases. Germline V CDR1 and CDR2: GTSNPN, SVGIG (reference sequence). The CDR3 loop reads CAWRDLRNEQYF. CDR3 nucleotide sequence: TGTGCCTGGAGAGACTTGCGGAACGAGCAGTACTTC.

The table lists this clone with a count of one. The chain recombines TRBV5-1 with TRBJ2-1; no clear D. CDR3 size: 12 residues. CDR1 and CDR2 (germline): SGHRS, YFSETQ. V gave up 1 base and J gave up 5 bases, with 4 bases separating them. CDR3: CASSLTDNEQFF. The CDR3 DNA follows: TGCGCCAGCAGCTTGACAGACAATGAGCAGTTCTTC. The full variable domain, with the rest looked up from reference TRBV5-1 and TRBJ2-1, is KAGVTQTPRYLIKTRGQQVTLSCSPISGHRSVSWYQQTPGQGLQFLFEYFSETQRNKGNFPGRFSGRQFSNSRSEMNVSTLELGDSALYLCASSLTDNEQFFGPGTRLTVL.

The chain links TRBV7-8 to TRBJ1-2, with D possibly matching TRBD1 (6 bases). This CDR3 region has 15 residues. CDR1 and CDR2 (germline): SGHVS, FQNEAQ. V dropped 2 bases and J dropped 0 bases, with 10 bases sitting between them. The chain's CDR3 is CASSLMGGSNYGYTF. The CDR3 DNA reads TGTGCCAGCAGCTTAATGGGGGGCTCTAACTATGGCTACACCTTC.

The gene calls are TRBV19 and TRBJ2-7; TRBD2 is a possible D gene (5 bases). Trimming shortened V by 7 bases and J by 2 bases, and 15 bases separated the two germline ends. CDR3 length equals 14 residues. Looked up from germline, CDR1 is LNHDA and CDR2 is SQIVND (reference sequence). DNA of the CDR3: TGTGCCAGTAATAGCCATGGAGGAACCTACGAGCAGTACTTC. This sequence encodes CASNSHGGTYEQYF. The entire variable domain, with the rest obtained from reference TRBV19 and TRBJ2-7, is as follows: DGGITQSPKYLFRKEGQNVTLSCEQNLNHDAMYWYRQDPGQGLRLIYYSQIVNDFQKGDIAEGYSVSREKKESFPLTVTSAQKNPTAFYLCASNSHGGTYEQYFGPGTRLTVT.

J is TRBJ2-2 and V is TRBV16; unclear D gene. Germline CDR1 KGHSY, CDR2 FQNENV. V was trimmed by 2 bases and J by 2 bases, leaving 0 bases between them. The CDR3 covers 12 residues. CDR3 residues: CASSQNTGELFF. The CDR3 region has the DNA TGTGCCAGCAGCCAAAACACCGGGGAGCTGTTTTTT.

The sample holds one count of this clone. The V and J genes are TRBV5-4 and TRBJ1-5; D gene uncertain. Per germline, CDR1 SGHNT and CDR2 YYREEE (reference sequence). Trimming took 4 bases from V and 4 from J, leaving 9 bases between them. This CDR3 is 13 amino acids long. CDR3 DNA sequence: TGTGCCAGCAGCCCAGGAGCTAATCAGCCCCAGCATTTT. This translates into CASSPGANQPQHF.